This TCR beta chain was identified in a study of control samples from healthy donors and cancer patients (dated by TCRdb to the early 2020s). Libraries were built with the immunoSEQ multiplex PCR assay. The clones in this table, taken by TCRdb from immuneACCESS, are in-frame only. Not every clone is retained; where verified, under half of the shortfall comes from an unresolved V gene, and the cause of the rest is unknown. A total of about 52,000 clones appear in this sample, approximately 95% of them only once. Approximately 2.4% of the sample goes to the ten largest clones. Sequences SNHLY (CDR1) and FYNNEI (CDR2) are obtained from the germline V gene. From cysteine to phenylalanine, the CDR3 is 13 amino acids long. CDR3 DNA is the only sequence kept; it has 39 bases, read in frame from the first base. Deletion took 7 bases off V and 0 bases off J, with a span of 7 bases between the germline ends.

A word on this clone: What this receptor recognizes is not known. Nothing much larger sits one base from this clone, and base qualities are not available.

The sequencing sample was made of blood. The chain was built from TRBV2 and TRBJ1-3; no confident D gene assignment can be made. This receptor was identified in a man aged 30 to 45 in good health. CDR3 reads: CASNPLSGNTIYF. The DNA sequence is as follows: TGTGCCAGCAACCCGCTCTCTGGAAACACCATATATTTT.